Sequencing of this TCR beta chain was carried out in a study of T cell responses to AZD1222 COVID-19 vaccine. This table comes from immunoSEQ multiplex PCR, and its TCRdb copy is limited to in-frame clones, with some not included. Among 99,000 or so clones listed, around 87% were seen once. Sequenced here: peripheral blood, sampled on day 0 of AZD1222 vaccination. The source of this sequence is an adult in good health.

The CDR3, as DNA: TGTGCCAGCAGGACGACTAGCGGGAGGGCAAATGGGGAGACCCAGTACTTC. It specifies CASRTTSGRANGETQYF. The gene calls are TRBV2 and TRBJ2-5, with TRBD2 identical over 14 bases. The CDR3 covers 17 residues. The V and J ends lost 6 bases and 5 bases, in that order; junction bases with no gene match: 11. Germline V gene data show CDR1 as SNHLY and CDR2 as FYNNEI.